The 7 T cell receptor beta chains in this list originate from one sample, sequenced in a study of T cell responses to AZD1222 COVID-19 vaccine. The assay was immunoSEQ multiplex PCR, and TCRdb's table has in-frame clones only and misses some. The repertoire holds over 110,000 clones, with around nine tenths as singletons. The sample was peripheral blood, taken 28 days after the second AZD1222 dose. The receptors derive from an adult who received the AZD1222 COVID-19 vaccine.

This clone was detected once. This chain connects TRBV30 to TRBJ1-6; D might be TRBD1 (6 bases). The germline V gene encodes CDR1 GTSNPN and CDR2 SVGIG (reference sequence). This CDR3 is 13 amino acids long. The V end was cut by 0 bases, the J end by 7 bases, with 7 bases between. The DNA for the CDR3 is TGTGCCTGGAGTGTCACAGGGAATTCACCCCTCCACTTT. This translates into CAWSVTGNSPLHF.

This sequence joins TRBV5-1 and TRBJ2-6; D is undetermined. V gave up 4 bases and J gave up 2 bases, with 13 bases separating them. This CDR3 has 16 amino acids. Germline V gene lookup returns CDR1 SGHRS and CDR2 YFSETQ. The CDR3 region is CASSPGSLAGANVLTF. The CDR3 nucleotides read TGCGCCAGCAGCCCTGGAAGTCTCGCTGGGGCCAACGTCCTGACTTTC.

The genes are TRBV18 and TRBJ1-2; D gene ambiguous. CDR1 and CDR2 from the germline V gene are KGHSH and LQKENI. V was shortened by 1 base and J by 0 bases, with 3 bases between the two germline ends. The CDR3 is 13 amino acids. CDR3 nucleotide sequence: TGTGCCAGCTCACCACGGCCTAACTATGGCTACACCTTC. Translated, it gives CASSPRPNYGYTF.

This clone is a singleton in its sample. The CDR3 DNA sequence: TGTGCCAGCAGCTTACTGGGGGGCCGAGGAGATACGCAGTATTTT. Amino acids: CASSLLGGRGDTQYF. The V and J genes are TRBV7-2 and TRBJ2-3; D could derive from TRBD1 or TRBD2 (6 bases each). The ends were cut back, 2 bases at V and 5 bases at J, with 14 bases in the middle. This CDR3 is 15 amino acids long. The germline V gene encodes CDR1 SGHTA and CDR2 FQGNSA.

V and J are TRBV5-1 and TRBJ1-2; 8 bases match TRBD1. This CDR3 has 15 amino acids. Germline-derived CDR1 and CDR2 are SGHRS and YFSETQ. Trimming removed 4 bases from V and 6 bases from J; junction bases left unmatched: 11. As DNA, the CDR3 is TGCGCCAGCAGCCCCGACAGGGGATTAGGTAATGGCTACACCTTC. This sequence encodes CASSPDRGLGNGYTF.

This chain joins TRBV20-1 and TRBJ1-3; D perhaps matches TRBD1 (5 bases). Germline V gives CDR1 DFQATT, CDR2 SNEGSKA (reference sequence). With 3 bases removed from V and 7 bases from J, the gap between germline ends came to 19 bases. This CDR3 is 15 amino acids long. CDR3 nucleotide sequence: TGCAGTGCTAGTTTGGGAACCTCCGGGGGGAACACCATATATTTT. Translated: CSASLGTSGGNTIYF.

The genes are TRBV6-6 and TRBJ2-7; TRBD1 agrees at 10 bases. CDR1 and CDR2 from the germline V gene are MNHNY and SVGAGI (reference sequence). The CDR3 runs to 16 residues. The J segment lost 4 bases and the V segment lost 4 bases, leaving 10 bases of the junction unmatched. DNA of the CDR3: TGTGCCAGCAGTTTTTCCCGGACAGGGGGGAGATACGAGCAGTACGTC. Residues: CASSFSRTGGRYEQYV.